Following are 15 T cell receptor beta chains from one sample sequenced in a study of blood T cell repertoires in COVID-19. This table comes from immunoSEQ multiplex PCR, and its TCRdb copy is limited to in-frame clones, with some not included. The sample has about 140,000 clones, roughly three quarters seen once. Sequencing was done on a sample of peripheral blood. These TCRs come from a man in his fifties or sixties with active or convalescent COVID-19.

This chain uses TRBV18 with TRBJ2-7; 7 bases match TRBD2. Germline values: CDR1 KGHSH, CDR2 LQKENI. The V segment lost 2 bases and the J segment 0 bases; nucleotides outside the gene matches: 4. The CDR3 spans 15 residues. CDR3 nucleotide sequence: TGTGCCAGCTCACCAGGAGTAGCGGGCTCCTACGAGCAGTACTTC. Translating gives CASSPGVAGSYEQYF.

The chain recombines TRBV6-2 or TRBV6-3 with TRBJ2-5; TRBD2 aligns across 7 bases. Germline loops: CDR1 MNHEY, CDR2 SVGEGT. The CDR3 is 15 amino acids. The trim removed 2 bases at V and 1 base at J, leaving 4 bases unmatched. DNA of the CDR3: TGTGCCAGCAGTTACGGGGGACTACCCCAAGAGACCCAGTACTTC. This gives the protein CASSYGGLPQETQYF.

The rearrangement links TRBV5-4 to TRBJ1-6; tentatively, D is TRBD1 (5 bases). There are 14 residues in the CDR3. Germline V gene data show CDR1 as SGHNT and CDR2 as YYREEE (reference sequence). Trimming pared 2 bases from V and 6 bases from J, leaving 9 bases between. This CDR3 is CASSFDSRNSPLHF. The CDR3 bases are TGTGCCAGCAGCTTTGACAGTCGTAATTCACCCCTCCACTTT.

The CDR3 here is CASSLVSAGSYEQYF. Here the CDR3 DNA reads TGTGCCAGCAGTTTAGTATCAGCGGGATCCTACGAGCAGTACTTC. The chain employs TRBV27 and TRBJ2-7; TRBD2 aligns across 7 bases. Unmatched junction bases numbered 5, after V lost 2 bases and J lost 1 base. Germline V gives CDR1 MNHEY, CDR2 SMNVEV (reference sequence). The CDR3 is 15 amino acids.

This clone was recorded once. The chain links TRBV29-1 to TRBJ2-7; 8 bases map to TRBD1. The CDR3 extends over 15 amino acids. V dropped 1 base and J dropped 2; count of bases not matched to a gene: 7. Germline CDR1 and CDR2: SQVTM and ANQGSEA. The CDR3 protein is CSVEVRGTGAYEQYF. CDR3 bases: TGCAGCGTTGAAGTCCGAGGGACAGGCGCCTACGAGCAGTACTTC.

There are many counts of this clone. The V and J genes are TRBV24-1 and TRBJ2-7, with 9 bases lining up with TRBD2. The CDR3 is 15 residues long. Trimming at V came to 4 bases and at J to 2 bases, leaving 5 bases not matched to a gene. Looked up from germline, CDR1 is KGHDR and CDR2 is SFDVKD. In nucleotides, the CDR3 is TGTGCCACCAGTGACGGCGGGAGGGCCGCCTACGAGCAGTACTTC. Encoded protein: CATSDGGRAAYEQYF.

This clone occurred many times. V usage is TRBV23-1 and J usage is TRBJ1-2; D not resolved. TRBV23-1 is known as an ORF, though its function is uncertain. The CDR3 has 15 residues. Trimming removed 0 bases at V and 4 bases at J, with 12 bases between. The CDR3 coding sequence is TGCGCCAGCAGTCAATCCATGCCAAGCGGCTATGGCTACACCTTC. Encoded protein: CASSQSMPSGYGYTF.

The rearrangement joins TRBV28 to TRBJ2-6; tentative D call: TRBD1 (5 bases). The V gene's germline CDR1 is MDHEN and CDR2 SYDVKM. This CDR3 region has 13 residues. The V end lost 11 bases, the J end lost 0 bases, and 8 bases lay between the germline ends. CDR3 amino acids: CASGFSGANVLTF. The CDR3, as DNA: TGTGCCTCAGGGTTCTCTGGGGCCAACGTCCTGACTTTC.

V usage is TRBV6-5 and J usage is TRBJ2-5; no clear D gene. Germline CDR1 MNHEY, CDR2 SVGAGI. The length of the CDR3 is 13 residues. The V and J ends lost 0 bases and 5 bases respectively, with 7 bases between them. The CDR3 protein is CASSYSSLETQYF. CDR3 DNA sequence: TGTGCCAGCAGTTACTCTAGCCTCGAGACCCAGTACTTC.

Turning to this clone: Within the sample, other DNA sequences also encode this same CDR3. V gene TRBV7-8 combines with J gene TRBJ1-3, with a weak D call TRBD1 (5 bases). This CDR3 has 16 residues. Germline loops: CDR1 SGHVS, CDR2 FQNEAQ. V lost 0 bases and J 0 bases, leaving 9 bases between the germline ends. In DNA form, the CDR3 reads TGTGCCAGCAGCTTAGCGCGACAGCTCTCTGGAAACACCATATATTTT. It specifies CASSLARQLSGNTIYF.

The V gene is TRBV3-1 (or the pseudogene TRBV3-2), the J gene TRBJ1-6; no clear D gene. Germline V gives CDR1 LGHDT, CDR2 YNNKEL (reference sequence). The length of the CDR3 is 15 residues. V was cut by 0 bases and J by 10 bases, with 13 bases left in between. The CDR3 nucleotides are TGTGCCAGCAGCCAAGACGCCAGCGCTTTCTCACCCCTCCACTTT. It encodes CASSQDASAFSPLHF.

This chain uses TRBV24-1 with TRBJ2-5; a weak D match, TRBD1 (5 bases). Per the germline V gene, CDR1 is KGHDR and CDR2 is SFDVKD. V dropped 4 bases and J dropped 7 bases, with 12 bases sitting between them. This CDR3 spans 13 amino acids. In DNA form, the CDR3 reads TGTGCCACCAGTGACCCCCAAAGGGGGACCCAGTACTTC. This sequence encodes CATSDPQRGTQYF.

The rearrangement joins TRBV5-1 to TRBJ2-1, with 8 bases fitting TRBD2. Germline V gives CDR1 SGHRS, CDR2 YFSETQ. This CDR3 comprises 16 residues. V dropped 5 bases and J dropped 4; count of bases not matched to a gene: 11. DNA of the CDR3: TGCGCCAGCAGGCCTTTAGCGGGAAGATTGTACAATGAGCAGTTCTTC. This encodes CASRPLAGRLYNEQFF.

The gene calls are TRBV5-6 and TRBJ1-5, with D possibly matching TRBD1 (5 bases). The CDR3 runs 16 residues. The germline V gene encodes CDR1 SGHDT and CDR2 YYEEEE. Trimming left V 2 bases short and J 0 bases short, with 12 bases between. The CDR3 DNA sequence: TGTGCCAGCAGCTTCTCCCTAGACAGTAGCAATCAGCCCCAGCATTTT. It translates to CASSFSLDSSNQPQHF.

This clone has a count of ten or more. The chain uses TRBV11-2 and TRBJ2-7, with a tentative D call TRBD1 (5 bases). This CDR3 region has 15 residues. CDR1 and CDR2 from the germline V gene are SGHAT and FQNNGV. Between the trimmed V and J ends, which lost 2 bases and 1 base, there was a span of 12 bases. This CDR3 is CASSLSQQGSYEQYF. DNA of the CDR3: TGTGCCAGCAGCTTATCCCAGCAGGGATCCTACGAGCAGTACTTC.